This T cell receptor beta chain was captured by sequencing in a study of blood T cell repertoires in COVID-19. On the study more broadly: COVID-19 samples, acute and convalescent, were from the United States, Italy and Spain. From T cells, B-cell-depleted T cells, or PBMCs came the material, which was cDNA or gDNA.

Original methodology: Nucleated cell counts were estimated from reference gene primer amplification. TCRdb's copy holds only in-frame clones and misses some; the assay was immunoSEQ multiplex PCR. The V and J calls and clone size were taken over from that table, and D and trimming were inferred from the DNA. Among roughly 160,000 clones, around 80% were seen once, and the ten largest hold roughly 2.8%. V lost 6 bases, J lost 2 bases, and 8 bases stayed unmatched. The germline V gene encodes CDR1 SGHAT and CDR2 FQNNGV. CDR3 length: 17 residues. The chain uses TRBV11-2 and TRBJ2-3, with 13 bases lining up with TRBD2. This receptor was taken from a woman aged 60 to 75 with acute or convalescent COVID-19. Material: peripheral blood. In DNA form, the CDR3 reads TGTGCCAGCAGAACTCCGGGACTAGCGGGGTTCACAGATACGCAGTATTTT. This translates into CASRTPGLAGFTDTQYF. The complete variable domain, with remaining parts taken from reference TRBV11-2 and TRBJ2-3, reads EAGVAQSPRYKIIEKRQSVAFWCNPISGHATLYWYQQILGQGPKLLIQFQNNGVVDDSQLPKDRFSAERLKGVDSTLKIQPAKLEDSAVYLCASRTPGLAGFTDTQYFGPGTRLTVL.